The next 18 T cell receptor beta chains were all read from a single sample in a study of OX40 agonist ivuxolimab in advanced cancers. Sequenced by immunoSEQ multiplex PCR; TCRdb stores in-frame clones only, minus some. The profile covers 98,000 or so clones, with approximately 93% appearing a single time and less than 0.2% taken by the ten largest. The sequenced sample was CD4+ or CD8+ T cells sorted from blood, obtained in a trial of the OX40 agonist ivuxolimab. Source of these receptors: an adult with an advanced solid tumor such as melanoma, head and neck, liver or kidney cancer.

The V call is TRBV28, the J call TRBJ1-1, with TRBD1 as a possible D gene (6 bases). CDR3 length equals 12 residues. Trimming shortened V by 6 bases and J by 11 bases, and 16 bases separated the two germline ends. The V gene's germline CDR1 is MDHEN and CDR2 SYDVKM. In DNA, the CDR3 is TGTGCCAGCAGGACCCAGGGGCCGGGGGCTTTCTTT. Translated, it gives CASRTQGPGAFF.

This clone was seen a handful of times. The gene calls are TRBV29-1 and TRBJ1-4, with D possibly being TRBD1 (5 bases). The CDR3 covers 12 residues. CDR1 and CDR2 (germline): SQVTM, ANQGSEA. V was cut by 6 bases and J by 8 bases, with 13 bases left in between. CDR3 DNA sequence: TGCAGCGTCCTGGGGGATCGGGAAAAACTGTTTTTT. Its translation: CSVLGDREKLFF.

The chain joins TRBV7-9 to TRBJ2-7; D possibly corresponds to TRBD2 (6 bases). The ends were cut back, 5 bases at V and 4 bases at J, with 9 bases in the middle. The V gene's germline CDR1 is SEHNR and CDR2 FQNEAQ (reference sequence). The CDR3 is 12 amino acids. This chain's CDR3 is CASSVSGYEQYF. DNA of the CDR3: TGTGCCAGCAGCGTTAGCGGTTACGAGCAGTACTTC.

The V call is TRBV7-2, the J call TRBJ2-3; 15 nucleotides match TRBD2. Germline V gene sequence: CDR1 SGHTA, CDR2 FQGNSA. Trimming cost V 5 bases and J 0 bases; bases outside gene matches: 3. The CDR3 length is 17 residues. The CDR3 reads CASSPGLAGGSTDTQYF. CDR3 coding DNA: TGTGCCAGCAGCCCAGGACTAGCGGGGGGGAGCACAGATACGCAGTATTTT.

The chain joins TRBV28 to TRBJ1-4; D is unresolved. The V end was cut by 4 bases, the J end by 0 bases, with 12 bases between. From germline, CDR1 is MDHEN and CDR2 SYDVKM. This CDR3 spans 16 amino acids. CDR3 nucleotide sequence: TGTGCCAGCAGTTCTCGAGTTCTTACAACTAATGAAAAACTGTTTTTT. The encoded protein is CASSSRVLTTNEKLFF.

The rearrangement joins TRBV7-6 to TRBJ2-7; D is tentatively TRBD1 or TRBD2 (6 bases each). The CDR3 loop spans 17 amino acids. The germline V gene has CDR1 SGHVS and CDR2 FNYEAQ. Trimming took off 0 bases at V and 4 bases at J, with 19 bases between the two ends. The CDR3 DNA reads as TGTGCCAGCAGCTTAGCCGGGTGGAAACAGGGAGGTTACGAGCAGTACTTC. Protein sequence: CASSLAGWKQGGYEQYF. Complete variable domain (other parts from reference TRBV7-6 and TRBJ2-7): GAGVSQSPRYKVTKRGQDVALRCDPISGHVSLYWYRQALGQGPEFLTYFNYEAQQDKSGLPNDRFSAERPEGSISTLTIQRTEQRDSAMYRCASSLAGWKQGGYEQYFGPGTRLTVT.

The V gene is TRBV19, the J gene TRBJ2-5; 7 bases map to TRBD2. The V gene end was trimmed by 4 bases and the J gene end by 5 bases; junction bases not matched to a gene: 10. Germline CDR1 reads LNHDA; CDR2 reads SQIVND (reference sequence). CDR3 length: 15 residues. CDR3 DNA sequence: TGTGCCAGTAGTAGTGGTGGGACTACTTGGGAGACCCAGTACTTC. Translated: CASSSGGTTWETQYF.

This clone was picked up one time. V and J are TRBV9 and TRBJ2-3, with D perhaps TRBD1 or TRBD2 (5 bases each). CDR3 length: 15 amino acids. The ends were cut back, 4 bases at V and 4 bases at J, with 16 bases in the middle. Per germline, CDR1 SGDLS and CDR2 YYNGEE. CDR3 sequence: CASSPLGGVADTQYF. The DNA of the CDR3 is TGTGCCAGCAGCCCACTTGGGGGTGTCGCAGATACGCAGTATTTT.

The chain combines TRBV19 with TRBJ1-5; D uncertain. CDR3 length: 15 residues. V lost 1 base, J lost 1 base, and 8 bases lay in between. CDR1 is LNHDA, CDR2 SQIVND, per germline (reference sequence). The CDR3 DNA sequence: TGTGCCAGTAGTATAGGTTTGGGAAGCAATCAGCCCCAGCATTTT. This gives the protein CASSIGLGSNQPQHF. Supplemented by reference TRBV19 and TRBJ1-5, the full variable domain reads DGGITQSPKYLFRKEGQNVTLSCEQNLNHDAMYWYRQDPGQGLRLIYYSQIVNDFQKGDIAEGYSVSREKKESFPLTVTSAQKNPTAFYLCASSIGLGSNQPQHFGDGTRLSIL.

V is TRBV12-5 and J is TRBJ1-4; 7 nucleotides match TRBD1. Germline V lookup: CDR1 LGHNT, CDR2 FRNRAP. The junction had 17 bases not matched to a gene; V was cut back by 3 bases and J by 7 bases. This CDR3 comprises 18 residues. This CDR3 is CASGFRPKDRVGSEKLFF. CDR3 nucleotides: TGTGCTAGTGGTTTTCGGCCTAAAGACAGGGTGGGATCTGAAAAACTGTTTTTT.

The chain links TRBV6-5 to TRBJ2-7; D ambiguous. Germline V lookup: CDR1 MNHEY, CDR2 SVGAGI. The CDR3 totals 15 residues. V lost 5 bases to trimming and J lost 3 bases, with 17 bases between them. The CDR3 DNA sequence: TGTGCCAGCAGTCCGGGTGTCAGGCGGCTCTACGAGCAGTACTTC. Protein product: CASSPGVRRLYEQYF.

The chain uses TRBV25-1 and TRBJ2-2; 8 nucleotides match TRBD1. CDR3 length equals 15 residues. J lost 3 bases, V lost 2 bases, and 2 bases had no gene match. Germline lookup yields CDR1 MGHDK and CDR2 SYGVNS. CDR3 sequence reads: CASSEGQGDTGELFF. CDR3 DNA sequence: TGTGCCAGCAGTGAAGGACAGGGCGACACCGGGGAGCTGTTTTTT.

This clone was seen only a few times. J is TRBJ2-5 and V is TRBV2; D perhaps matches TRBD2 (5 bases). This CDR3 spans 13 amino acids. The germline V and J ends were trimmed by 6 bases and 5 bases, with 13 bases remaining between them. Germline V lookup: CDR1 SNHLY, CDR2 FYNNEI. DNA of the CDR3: TGTGCCAGCAGCAGAGGGCTGGGCGAGACCCAGTACTTC. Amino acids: CASSRGLGETQYF.

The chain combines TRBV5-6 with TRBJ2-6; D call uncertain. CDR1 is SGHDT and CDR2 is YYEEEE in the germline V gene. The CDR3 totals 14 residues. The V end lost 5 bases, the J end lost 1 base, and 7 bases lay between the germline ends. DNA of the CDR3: TGTGCCAGCAGGCCAGCTTCTGGGGCCAACGTCCTGACTTTC. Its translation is CASRPASGANVLTF.

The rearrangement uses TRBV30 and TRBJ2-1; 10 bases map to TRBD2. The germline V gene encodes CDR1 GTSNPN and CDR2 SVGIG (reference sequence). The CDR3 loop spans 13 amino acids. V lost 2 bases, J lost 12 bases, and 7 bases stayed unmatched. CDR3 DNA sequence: TGTGCCTGGAGTCCCTCCCTAGCGGGGGCGCAGTTCTTC. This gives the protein CAWSPSLAGAQFF.

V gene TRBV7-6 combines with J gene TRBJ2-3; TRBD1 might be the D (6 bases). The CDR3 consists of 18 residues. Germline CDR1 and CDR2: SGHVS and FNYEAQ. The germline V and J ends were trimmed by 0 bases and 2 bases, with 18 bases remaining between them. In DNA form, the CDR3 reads TGTGCCAGCAGCTTAGCGCTCTGGGGGCTAGTCCCCACAGATACGCAGTATTTT. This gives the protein CASSLALWGLVPTDTQYF.

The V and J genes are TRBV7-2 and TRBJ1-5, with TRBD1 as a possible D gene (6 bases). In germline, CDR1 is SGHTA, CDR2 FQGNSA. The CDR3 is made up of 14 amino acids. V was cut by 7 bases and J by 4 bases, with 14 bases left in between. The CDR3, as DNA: TGTGCCAGCACTTTCGGGGGCCTGAATCAGCCCCAGCATTTT. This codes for CASTFGGLNQPQHF.

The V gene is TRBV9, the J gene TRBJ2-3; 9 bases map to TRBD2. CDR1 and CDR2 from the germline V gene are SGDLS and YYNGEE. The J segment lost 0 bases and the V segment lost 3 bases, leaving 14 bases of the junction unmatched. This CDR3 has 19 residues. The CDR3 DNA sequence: TGTGCCAGCAGCGCTGGTAGGAGAGCGGGAGGTCGAAGCACAGATACGCAGTATTTT. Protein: CASSAGRRAGGRSTDTQYF.